Sequencing of this T cell receptor (beta chain) was carried out in a study of blood T cells in healthy people across ages. The study, taken as a whole, reports: Compared with aged donors, long-lived donors showed fewer expanded clones, suggesting selection.

As for this clonotype: Its antigen is not identified.

This CDR3 has 15 residues. CDR1 and CDR2 from the germline V gene are MNHEY and SMNVEV (reference sequence). V lost 7 bases to trimming and J lost 3 bases, with 18 bases between them. PCR was performed a second time for about 6 to 11 cycles using a sample-barcoded 5' primer and a J-beta primer mix. Every individual sample yielded 3 million or more paired-end reads (each containing CDR3). TCRdb reanalysed the 5' RACE reads using MiXCR and keeps one entry per CDR3 protein. Of about 1,600,000 distinct CDR3 sequences in the sample, approximately 40% were seen once. The sequence was obtained from a woman aged 18 to 35 in good health. Material for sequencing was blood. This chain connects TRBV27 to TRBJ1-1, with D possibly TRBD1 on 5 matching bases. The CDR3 is CASNLAGPTYTEAFF. For the CDR3, the DNA is TGTGCCAGCAATTTGGCGGGACCTACCTACACTGAAGCTTTCTTT.